This is a list of T cell receptor beta chains from one sample in a study of blood T cell repertoires in COVID-19. Generated by immunoSEQ multiplex PCR, the TCRdb table keeps only in-frame clones and is missing some. The sample includes about 73,000 clones, 65% to 85% of them seen just once. Sequencing was performed on peripheral blood. The receptors stem from a man aged 80 or over with active or convalescent COVID-19. Each CDR3 is given with its conserved first and last residue. D genes are given only for firm matches. Only some rows state a clone size, as once, few, many or a class for expanded clones.

abundance: NA; v_gene: TRBV19; d_gene: TRBD1; j_gene: TRBJ1-4; CDR3nt: TGTGCCAGTAGCGACAGGGCTTTACCTAATGAAAAACTGTTTTTT; CDR3aa: CASSDRALPNEKLFF
abundance: NA; v_gene: TRBV12-3/TRBV12-4; d_gene: TRBD1; j_gene: TRBJ2-7; CDR3nt: TGTGCCAGCAGCCCAGACAGGGTATGGCAGTACTTC; CDR3aa: CASSPDRVWQYF
abundance: NA; v_gene: TRBV6-5; d_gene: NA; j_gene: TRBJ2-7; CDR3nt: TGTGCCAGCAGCACCGACGGAGCCTACGAGCAGTACTTC; CDR3aa: CASSTDGAYEQYF
abundance: few; v_gene: TRBV27; d_gene: TRBD1; j_gene: TRBJ1-4; CDR3nt: TGTGCCAGCAGTCCGGGACAGGACATTTGGACCTTTAATGAAAAACTGTTTTTT; CDR3aa: CASSPGQDIWTFNEKLFF
abundance: once; v_gene: TRBV7-8; d_gene: TRBD1; j_gene: TRBJ1-5; CDR3nt: TGTGCCAGCAGCAAGGGACAGCCTTTTATCAATCAGCCCCAGCATTTT; CDR3aa: CASSKGQPFINQPQHF
abundance: NA; v_gene: TRBV10-2; d_gene: TRBD2; j_gene: TRBJ2-1; CDR3nt: TGCGCCAGCAGCGACGGGACTAGCGGGAGGTACTACAATGAGCAGTTCTTC; CDR3aa: CASSDGTSGRYYNEQFF
abundance: NA; v_gene: TRBV12-2; d_gene: NA; j_gene: TRBJ1-4; CDR3nt: TGTGCAAGTCGCTTCCCGACAGGGAGGTTAACTAATGAAAAACTGTTTTTT; CDR3aa: CASRFPTGRLTNEKLFF
abundance: NA; v_gene: TRBV9; d_gene: NA; j_gene: TRBJ2-5; CDR3nt: TGTGCCAGCAGCGGCGACAGTCAAGAGACCCAGTACTTC; CDR3aa: CASSGDSQETQYF
abundance: NA; v_gene: TRBV7-9; d_gene: TRBD2; j_gene: TRBJ2-5; CDR3nt: TGTGCCAGCAGCTTAGCCCTTGCCAGACTAGCGGGAGAGACCCAGTACTTC; CDR3aa: CASSLALARLAGETQYF
abundance: NA; v_gene: TRBV15; d_gene: TRBD1; j_gene: TRBJ2-7; CDR3nt: TGTGCCACCAGCAGACCGACAGGGCCGGAGCAGTACTTC; CDR3aa: CATSRPTGPEQYF
abundance: NA; v_gene: TRBV9; d_gene: TRBD2; j_gene: TRBJ2-3; CDR3nt: TGTGCCAGCAGCGTAGCGGGAGGGATTAGCACAGATACGCAGTATTTT; CDR3aa: CASSVAGGISTDTQYF
abundance: NA; v_gene: TRBV27; d_gene: TRBD2; j_gene: TRBJ2-1; CDR3nt: TGTGCCAGCAAAACTAGCGGGGGGGCCAGTTTTAATGAGCAGTTCTTC; CDR3aa: CASKTSGGASFNEQFF
abundance: NA; v_gene: TRBV7-6; d_gene: TRBD1; j_gene: TRBJ1-1; CDR3nt: TGTGCCAGCAGCTTCTTACAGGGGGCTATGAACACTGAAGCTTTCTTT; CDR3aa: CASSFLQGAMNTEAFF
abundance: NA; v_gene: TRBV10-1; d_gene: TRBD1; j_gene: TRBJ2-2; CDR3nt: TGCGCCAGCAGTCGGACAGGGGAAACCGGGGAGCTGTTTTTT; CDR3aa: CASSRTGETGELFF
abundance: NA; v_gene: TRBV6-2/TRBV6-3; d_gene: NA; j_gene: TRBJ2-7; CDR3nt: TGTGCCAGCAGTAAAGGACAAGGGATCTCATACTTC; CDR3aa: CASSKGQGISYF
abundance: NA; v_gene: TRBV5-1; d_gene: TRBD2; j_gene: TRBJ2-3; CDR3nt: TGCGCCAGCAGCTTTGGGGGACTAGCGGTCACAGATACGCAGTATTTT; CDR3aa: CASSFGGLAVTDTQYF
abundance: NA; v_gene: TRBV27; d_gene: NA; j_gene: TRBJ1-1; CDR3nt: TGTGCCAGCAGTTTTGCAGGGAAGAACACTGAAGCTTTCTTT; CDR3aa: CASSFAGKNTEAFF
abundance: NA; v_gene: TRBV9; d_gene: NA; j_gene: TRBJ2-1; CDR3nt: TGTGCCAGCAGCGTAGAGGGGCCCCACATTGGTGAGCAGTTCTTC; CDR3aa: CASSVEGPHIGEQFF
abundance: once; v_gene: TRBV12-5; d_gene: NA; j_gene: TRBJ2-1; CDR3nt: TGTGCTAGTGGTTTAGCGGACCCTTCCTACAATGAGCAGTTCTTC; CDR3aa: CASGLADPSYNEQFF
abundance: NA; v_gene: TRBV28; d_gene: NA; j_gene: TRBJ1-5; CDR3nt: TGTGCCAGCAGTTTCGGCAATCAGCCCCAGCATTTT; CDR3aa: CASSFGNQPQHF
abundance: once; v_gene: TRBV28; d_gene: NA; j_gene: TRBJ2-7; CDR3nt: TGTGCCAGCAGTCTTATGGGAAGAGAGGGCCGTAAATACGAGCAGTACTTC; CDR3aa: CASSLMGREGRKYEQYF
abundance: NA; v_gene: TRBV5-6; d_gene: NA; j_gene: TRBJ2-7; CDR3nt: TGTGCCAGCAGCTTCGGGGGACGGCTCTACGAGCAGTACTTC; CDR3aa: CASSFGGRLYEQYF
abundance: NA; v_gene: TRBV18; d_gene: NA; j_gene: TRBJ1-5; CDR3nt: TGTGCCAGCTCTCAGGGGCGCAATCAGCCCCAGCATTTT; CDR3aa: CASSQGRNQPQHF
abundance: NA; v_gene: TRBV29-1; d_gene: TRBD1; j_gene: TRBJ1-1; CDR3nt: TGCAGCGTTGATCGACAGGGGGAGTCTGAAGCTTTCTTT; CDR3aa: CSVDRQGESEAFF
abundance: NA; v_gene: TRBV18; d_gene: NA; j_gene: TRBJ2-3; CDR3nt: TGTGCCAGCTCACCATGGGCAGGGAGGGATACGCAGTATTTT; CDR3aa: CASSPWAGRDTQYF
abundance: few; v_gene: TRBV5-1; d_gene: NA; j_gene: TRBJ1-3; CDR3nt: TGCGCCAGCAGCGTGACAGGCCGCTCTGGAAACACCATATATTTT; CDR3aa: CASSVTGRSGNTIYF
abundance: NA; v_gene: TRBV20-1; d_gene: TRBD2; j_gene: TRBJ2-7; CDR3nt: TGCAGTGCTAGTCTCCTGGCTAGCGGGAGCTACGAGCAGTACTTC; CDR3aa: CSASLLASGSYEQYF
abundance: NA; v_gene: TRBV6-2/TRBV6-3; d_gene: NA; j_gene: TRBJ2-5; CDR3nt: TGTGCCAGCAGTGGAGAGTACCAAGAGACCCAGTACTTC; CDR3aa: CASSGEYQETQYF
abundance: NA; v_gene: TRBV9; d_gene: NA; j_gene: TRBJ2-3; CDR3nt: TGTGCCAGCAGCGTACAGCGTGATCCAACAGATACGCAGTATTTT; CDR3aa: CASSVQRDPTDTQYF
abundance: NA; v_gene: TRBV5-4; d_gene: TRBD1; j_gene: TRBJ1-3; CDR3nt: TGTGCCAGCAGCTTGAGCTCGGACAGGGGCTCTGGAAACACCATATATTTT; CDR3aa: CASSLSSDRGSGNTIYF
abundance: NA; v_gene: TRBV18; d_gene: TRBD1; j_gene: TRBJ1-3; CDR3nt: TGTGCCAGCTCCCCAGACAGGGTCCCTGGAAACACCATATATTTT; CDR3aa: CASSPDRVPGNTIYF
abundance: NA; v_gene: TRBV5-6; d_gene: NA; j_gene: TRBJ2-5; CDR3nt: TGTGCCAGCAGCTTGGTTGGCAGGGAGACCCAGTACTTC; CDR3aa: CASSLVGRETQYF
abundance: NA; v_gene: TRBV6-1; d_gene: TRBD1; j_gene: TRBJ2-7; CDR3nt: TGTGCCAGCAGTGAATGGGGACAGGGGCTTATCTACGAGCAGTACTTC; CDR3aa: CASSEWGQGLIYEQYF
abundance: NA; v_gene: TRBV6-4; d_gene: TRBD2; j_gene: TRBJ2-2; CDR3nt: TGTGCCAGCAGTCCCGGCGTAGCGGGAGCCACCGGGGAGCTGTTTTTT; CDR3aa: CASSPGVAGATGELFF
abundance: NA; v_gene: TRBV6-5; d_gene: NA; j_gene: TRBJ1-1; CDR3nt: TGTGCCAGCAGGCTTCTTGGGGGCAACACTGAAGCTTTCTTT; CDR3aa: CASRLLGGNTEAFF
abundance: NA; v_gene: TRBV7-2; d_gene: NA; j_gene: TRBJ1-5; CDR3nt: TGTGCCAGCAGCCCGGGCCCGGGGGAGATCAAGCCCCAGCATTTT; CDR3aa: CASSPGPGEIKPQHF
abundance: NA; v_gene: TRBV2; d_gene: NA; j_gene: TRBJ2-3; CDR3nt: TGTGCCAGCAGTGACGACAGAAGCACAGATACGCAGTATTTT; CDR3aa: CASSDDRSTDTQYF
abundance: NA; v_gene: TRBV6-5; d_gene: NA; j_gene: TRBJ1-1; CDR3nt: TGTGCCAGCTCCCAATTAACACTGAACACTGAAGCTTTCTTT; CDR3aa: CASSQLTLNTEAFF
abundance: NA; v_gene: TRBV6-5; d_gene: NA; j_gene: TRBJ2-7; CDR3nt: TGTGCCAGCAGTTTTAGGGGTTACGAGCAGTACTTC; CDR3aa: CASSFRGYEQYF
abundance: few; v_gene: TRBV6-2/TRBV6-3; d_gene: TRBD1; j_gene: TRBJ2-7; CDR3nt: TGTGCCAGCAGTTACCCCGGACAGGGTCAGCAGTACTTC; CDR3aa: CASSYPGQGQQYF
abundance: NA; v_gene: TRBV30; d_gene: NA; j_gene: TRBJ1-6; CDR3nt: TGTGCCTGGACAGGGTCCTATAATTCACCCCTCCACTTT; CDR3aa: CAWTGSYNSPLHF
abundance: NA; v_gene: TRBV7-9; d_gene: NA; j_gene: TRBJ2-7; CDR3nt: TGTGCCAGCAGCTTAAGTGGGAGCTCCTACGAGCAGTACTTC; CDR3aa: CASSLSGSSYEQYF
abundance: NA; v_gene: TRBV28; d_gene: NA; j_gene: TRBJ1-1; CDR3nt: TGTGCCAGCAGTGGAGCCGGAGGGCTGAACACTGAAGCTTTCTTT; CDR3aa: CASSGAGGLNTEAFF
abundance: once; v_gene: TRBV28; d_gene: NA; j_gene: TRBJ1-5; CDR3nt: TGTGCCAGCAGAAGACAGGGCAATCAGCCCCAGCATTTT; CDR3aa: CASRRQGNQPQHF
abundance: NA; v_gene: TRBV6-5; d_gene: NA; j_gene: TRBJ1-2; CDR3nt: TGTGCCAGCAGCCCGTTTCAGGGTCGAGGCTACACCTTC; CDR3aa: CASSPFQGRGYTF
abundance: NA; v_gene: TRBV3-1/TRBV3-2; d_gene: TRBD2; j_gene: TRBJ2-7; CDR3nt: TGTGCCAGCAGCCTCCCACGAGGGGGACTAGCAAGAGTCGAGCAGTACTTC; CDR3aa: CASSLPRGGLARVEQYF
abundance: NA; v_gene: TRBV6-2/TRBV6-3; d_gene: NA; j_gene: TRBJ2-7; CDR3nt: TGTGCCAGCAGTGTGTGGTGGGACACCAGTTCCTACGAGCAGTACTTC; CDR3aa: CASSVWWDTSSYEQYF